The entry below gives a single TCR beta chain sequence along with its context. The data were obtained in a study of blood T cell repertoires in COVID-19. Study information: Italy, Spain and the United States were the sources of the convalescent and acute COVID-19 samples.

Per the germline V gene, CDR1 is SGDLS and CDR2 is YYNGEE. V was shortened by 4 bases and J by 1 base, with 12 bases between the two germline ends. This CDR3 region has 15 residues. Here immunoSEQ multiplex PCR was the method, and the copy in TCRdb shows in-frame clones only, minus some. This sample carries under 200,000 clones, approximately 84% of them seen once, and the ten largest clones take 13% to 15%. V gene TRBV9 combines with J gene TRBJ1-3, with no clear D. The sequencing input was peripheral blood. This clonotype was sampled from a man younger than 35 with active or convalescent COVID-19. The CDR3 loop reads CASSPRPGSGNTIYF. CDR3 coding DNA: TGTGCCAGCAGCCCCCGCCCGGGGTCTGGAAACACCATATATTTT.